The rows below give T cell receptor beta chains drawn from one sample of a study of T-cell reconstitution after alpha-beta-depleted transplantation in children. One entry per CDR3 protein results from TCRdb running MiXCR on the PCR reads. The table includes approximately 420,000 distinct CDR3 sequences, roughly a tenth detected once. The source material was PBMCs from the stem cell graft donor, sampled from the stem cell graft. The receptor source for this set is a human donor who donated a stem cell graft to a child with acute myeloid leukemia. Both conserved end residues are trimmed from each CDR3.

J gene | V gene | CDR3 protein
TRBJ2-7 | TRBV6-6 | ASSSGRVYEQY
TRBJ1-5 | TRBV29-1 | SVETTGGSNQPQH
TRBJ2-1 | TRBV20-1 | SAEGGGNEQF
TRBJ2-5 | TRBV25-1 | ASSGGVGSTKETQY
TRBJ2-1 | TRBV5-4 | ASSFSGRYSGSSYNEQF
TRBJ1-1 | TRBV7-7 | ASSPADQGADEAF
TRBJ2-1 | TRBV7-9 | ASSSSASGTINEQF
TRBJ2-3 | TRBV11-2 | ASSSVTLLRTGGTDTQY
TRBJ2-7 | TRBV2 | ASSDGLADYEQY
TRBJ1-4 | TRBV5-1 | ASSKDDRLHEKLF
TRBJ2-2 | TRBV10-2 | ASRETSGPGELF
TRBJ2-1 | TRBV29-1 | SASSGRANEQF
TRBJ2-2 | TRBV4-2 | ASSQAQREVTGELF
TRBJ2-3 | TRBV5-1 | ASSLTSDKADTQY
TRBJ2-5 | TRBV20-1 | SARKGLAGVGGETQY
TRBJ2-2 | TRBV5-4 | ASSLSGGESFTGELF
TRBJ1-2 | TRBV5-6 | ASSSKWTGLYYGYT
TRBJ2-7 | TRBV6-1 | ASSGQGEQY
TRBJ2-3 | TRBV5-4 | ASSLDGRAITDTQY
TRBJ2-1 | TRBV20-1 | SATTSGGALRNEQF
TRBJ2-2 | TRBV28 | ASTDSNTGELF
TRBJ2-3 | TRBV4-2 | ASSQDSQGAGPTDTQY
TRBJ2-2 | TRBV27 | ASSSPGQGWTGELF
TRBJ2-2 | TRBV7-2 | ASSPGLYTGELF
TRBJ2-7 | TRBV6-2/TRBV6-3 | ASSYRAGDAYEQY
TRBJ2-1 | TRBV7-2 | ASSSSRGRAGNEQF
TRBJ2-7 | TRBV6-5 | ASSTGTGGTYEQY
TRBJ2-5 | TRBV12-3/TRBV12-4 | ASSSYRGGGFSETQY
TRBJ2-3 | TRBV7-2 | ASSSRTSSVTQY
TRBJ2-2 | TRBV2 | ASSEMALLNTGELF
TRBJ2-1 | TRBV13 | ASSLGIAGAHEQF
TRBJ2-1 | TRBV7-2 | ASSPDGGTYNEQF
TRBJ2-3 | TRBV9 | ASSVAGWGTDTQY